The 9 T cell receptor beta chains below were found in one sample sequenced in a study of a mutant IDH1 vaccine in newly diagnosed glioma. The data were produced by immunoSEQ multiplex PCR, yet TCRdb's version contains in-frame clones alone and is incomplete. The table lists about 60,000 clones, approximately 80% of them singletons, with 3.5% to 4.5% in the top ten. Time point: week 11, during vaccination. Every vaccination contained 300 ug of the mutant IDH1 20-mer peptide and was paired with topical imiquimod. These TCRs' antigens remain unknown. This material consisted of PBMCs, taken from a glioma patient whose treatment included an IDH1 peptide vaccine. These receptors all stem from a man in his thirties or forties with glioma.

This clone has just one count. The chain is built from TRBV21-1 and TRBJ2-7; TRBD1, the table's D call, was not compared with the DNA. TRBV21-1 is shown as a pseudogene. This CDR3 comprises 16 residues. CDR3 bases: TGTGCCAGCAGCAATCGGAACAGACAAAAACCTTGCGAGCAGTACTTC. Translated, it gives CASSNRNRQKPCEQYF.

The CDR3 region has the DNA TGTGCCAGCAGCAATAAGGGACGTAGAGTTAAGAACACTGAAGCTTTCTTT. Translating gives CASSNKGRRVKNTEAFF. This chain joins TRBV21-1 and TRBJ1-1. TRBV21-1 is a pseudogene. The CDR3 has 17 amino acids.

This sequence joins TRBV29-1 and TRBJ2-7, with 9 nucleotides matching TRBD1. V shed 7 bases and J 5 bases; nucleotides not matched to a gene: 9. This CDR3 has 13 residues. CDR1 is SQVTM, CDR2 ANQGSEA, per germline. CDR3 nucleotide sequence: TGCAGCGCCCTACAGGGGGCGATCCACGAGCAGTACTTC. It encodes CSALQGAIHEQYF.

The CDR3 reads CASRPKLRDRRGTDTQYF. The CDR3 DNA sequence: TGTGCCAGCAGACCCAAACTCCGGGACCGCAGAGGAACAGATACGCAGTATTTT. The chain uses TRBV7-9 and TRBJ2-3; D tentatively reads TRBD1 or TRBD2 (5 bases each). Germline CDR1 SEHNR, CDR2 FQNEAQ (reference sequence). Trimming left V 6 bases short and J 3 bases short, with 25 bases between. The CDR3 covers 18 residues.

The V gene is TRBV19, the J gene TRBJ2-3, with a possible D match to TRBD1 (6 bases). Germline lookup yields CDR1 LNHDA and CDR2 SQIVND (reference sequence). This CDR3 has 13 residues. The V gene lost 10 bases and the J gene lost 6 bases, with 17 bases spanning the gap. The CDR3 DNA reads TGTGCCATAGTAGGGGGAGTAGTTGATACGCAGTATTTT. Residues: CAIVGGVVDTQYF. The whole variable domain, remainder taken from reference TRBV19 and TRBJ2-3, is DGGITQSPKYLFRKEGQNVTLSCEQNLNHDAMYWYRQDPGQGLRLIYYSQIVNDFQKGDIAEGYSVSREKKESFPLTVTSAQKNPTAFYLCAIVGGVVDTQYFGPGTRLTVL.

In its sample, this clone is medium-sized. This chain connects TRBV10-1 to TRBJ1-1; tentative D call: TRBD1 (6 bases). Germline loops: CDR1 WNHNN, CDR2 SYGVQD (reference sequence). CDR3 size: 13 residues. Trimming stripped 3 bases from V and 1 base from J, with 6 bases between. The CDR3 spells CASSEQGNTEAFF. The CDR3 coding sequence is TGCGCCAGCAGTGAACAGGGGAACACTGAAGCTTTCTTT.

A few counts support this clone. CDR3 nucleotide sequence: TGTGCCTGGAGTGTATCGGTTGGGTACGAGCAGTACTTC. Translation: CAWSVSVGYEQYF. This sequence joins TRBV30 and TRBJ2-7; D gene uncertain. The CDR3 spans 13 residues. Germline lookup yields CDR1 GTSNPN and CDR2 SVGIG (reference sequence). The V end was cut by 0 bases, the J end by 4 bases, with 10 bases between.

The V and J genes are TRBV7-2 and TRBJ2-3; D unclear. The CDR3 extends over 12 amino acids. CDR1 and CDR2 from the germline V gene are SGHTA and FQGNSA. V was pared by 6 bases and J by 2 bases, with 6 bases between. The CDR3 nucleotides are TGTGCCAGCAGTTTCCTCACAGATACGCAGTATTTT. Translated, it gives CASSFLTDTQYF.

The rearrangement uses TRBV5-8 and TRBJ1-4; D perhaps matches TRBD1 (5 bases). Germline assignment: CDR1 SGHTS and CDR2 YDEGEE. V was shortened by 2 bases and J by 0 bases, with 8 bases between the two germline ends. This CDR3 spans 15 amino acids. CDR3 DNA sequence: TGTGCCAGCAGCTTCGGCAGGGCAACTAATGAAAAACTGTTTTTT. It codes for CASSFGRATNEKLFF.